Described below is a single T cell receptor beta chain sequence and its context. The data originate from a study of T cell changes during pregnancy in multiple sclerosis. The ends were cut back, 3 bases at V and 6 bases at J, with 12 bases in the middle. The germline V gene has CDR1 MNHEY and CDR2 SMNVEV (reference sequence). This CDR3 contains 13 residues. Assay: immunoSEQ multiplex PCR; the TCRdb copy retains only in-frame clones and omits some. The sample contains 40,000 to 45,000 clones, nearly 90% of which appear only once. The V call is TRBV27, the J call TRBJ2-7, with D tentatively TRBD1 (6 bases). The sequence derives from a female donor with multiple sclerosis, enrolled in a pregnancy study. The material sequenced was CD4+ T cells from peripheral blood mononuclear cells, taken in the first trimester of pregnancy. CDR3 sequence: CASSFQGSSEQYF. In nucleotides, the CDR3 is TGTGCCAGCAGTTTTCAGGGGTCGAGCGAGCAGTACTTC.